Listed below are T cell receptor beta chains from one sample, sequenced in a study of PD-1 blockade in classical Hodgkin lymphoma. TCRdb keeps only in-frame clones here, not all; method: immunoSEQ multiplex PCR. The sample yields about 27,000 clones, 78% seen once. Sequenced here: peripheral blood mononuclear cells (PBMCs), sampled before the second cycle of nivolumab. The receptors were sampled from a human donor with classical Hodgkin lymphoma. The CDR3 runs from the conserved cysteine through the conserved F or W. A D gene is named only where the DNA matches it firmly. Only some rows state a clone size, as once, few, many or a class for expanded clones.

D gene	J gene	clone size	V gene	CDR3 protein	CDR3 DNA
NA	TRBJ2-3	NA	TRBV28	CASRGGRDTQYF	TGTGCCAGCAGGGGAGGCCGGGATACGCAGTATTTT
TRBD1	TRBJ1-3	few	TRBV4-3	CASSQDRDRLGNTIYF	TGCGCCAGCAGCCAAGATCGGGACAGACTAGGAAACACCATATATTTT
NA	TRBJ1-1	NA	TRBV18	CASSPSPNTEAFF	TGTGCCAGCTCACCTAGTCCGAACACTGAAGCTTTCTTT
TRBD1	TRBJ2-7	NA	TRBV28	CASRRTGEGEQYF	TGTGCCAGCAGGCGGACAGGCGAGGGCGAGCAGTACTTC
TRBD1	TRBJ1-3	NA	TRBV7-9	CASSLGGGGQTGNTIYF	TGTGCCAGCAGCTTAGGTGGTGGGGGACAGACTGGAAACACCATATATTTT
NA	TRBJ1-5	NA	TRBV5-1	CASSFSTGSNQPQHF	TGCGCCAGCAGCTTCAGCACAGGGAGCAATCAGCCCCAGCATTTT
NA	TRBJ1-2	NA	TRBV21-1	CASSKGQACGYTF	TGTGCCAGCAGCAAGGGACAGGCTTGTGGCTACACCTTC
TRBD1	TRBJ1-1	NA	TRBV10-3	CAITQDRGWTEAFF	TGTGCCATCACCCAGGACAGGGGCTGGACGGAAGCTTTCTTT
NA	TRBJ2-5	NA	TRBV7-3	CASSMLGGTGGQETQYF	TGTGCCAGCAGCATGCTGGGGGGAACCGGGGGCCAAGAGACCCAGTACTTC
NA	TRBJ2-1	NA	TRBV19	CASSVATSSYNEQFF	TGTGCCAGTAGTGTCGCTACTAGCTCCTACAATGAGCAGTTCTTC
TRBD2	TRBJ2-3	once	TRBV4-2	CASSLAGVQYF	TGTGCCAGCAGCTTGGCGGGAGTGCAGTATTTT
TRBD1	TRBJ2-7	few	TRBV5-6	CASTYWTGVSEQYF	TGTGCCAGCACTTACTGGACAGGGGTAAGTGAGCAGTACTTC
NA	TRBJ2-7	NA	TRBV7-8	CASSLDIQTYEQYF	TGTGCCAGCAGCTTAGATATCCAGACTTACGAGCAGTACTTC
NA	TRBJ1-3	NA	TRBV14	CASSSSGTAGNTIYF	TGTGCCAGCAGCTCCTCCGGGACGGCGGGAAACACCATATATTTT
TRBD2	TRBJ2-2	NA	TRBV27	CASLSGGRGTGELFF	TGTGCCAGCCTTAGCGGGGGCCGAGGAACCGGGGAGCTGTTTTTT
NA	TRBJ1-1	NA	TRBV7-2	CASSLGVLNTEAFF	TGTGCCAGCAGCCTGGGGGTCCTGAACACTGAAGCTTTCTTT
TRBD1	TRBJ1-2	NA	TRBV6-6	CASRSQTGLYGYTF	TGTGCCAGCAGATCCCAGACAGGGTTATATGGCTACACCTTC
TRBD1	TRBJ1-1	NA	TRBV18	CASSKNRGSRGNTEAFF	TGTGCCAGCTCAAAAAACAGGGGGAGCCGTGGGAACACTGAAGCTTTCTTT
NA	TRBJ1-2	NA	TRBV28	CASSAILGYTF	TGTGCCAGCAGTGCAATCTTAGGCTACACCTTC
TRBD1	TRBJ2-7	NA	TRBV6-1	CASSEAGAGTGLGEQYF	TGTGCCAGCAGTGAAGCGGGGGCCGGGACAGGGCTTGGTGAGCAGTACTTC
NA	TRBJ1-5	NA	TRBV18	CASSPVPGGGQPQHF	TGTGCCAGCTCCCCTGTACCCGGAGGAGGACAGCCCCAGCATTTT
TRBD1	TRBJ2-3	NA	TRBV29-1	CSVDPGQGSDTQYF	TGCAGCGTAGACCCCGGACAGGGGTCGGATACGCAGTATTTT
NA	TRBJ1-2	NA	TRBV27	CASSLSRMVNNGYTF	TGTGCCAGCAGCCTGAGCCGGATGGTCAATAATGGCTACACCTTC
TRBD1	TRBJ2-5	few	TRBV10-3	CAISAGTGLETQYF	TGTGCCATCAGTGCCGGGACAGGGTTGGAGACCCAGTACTTC
NA	TRBJ1-1	once	TRBV28	CASRTAANTEAFF	TGTGCCAGCAGAACAGCCGCCAACACTGAAGCTTTCTTT
TRBD2	TRBJ2-1	NA	TRBV30	CAWSLPLAGGWNEQFF	TGTGCCTGGAGTCTGCCTCTAGCGGGGGGTTGGAATGAGCAGTTCTTC
TRBD1	TRBJ2-5	NA	TRBV5-8	CASSLHRGVETQYF	TGTGCCAGCAGCTTGCACAGGGGCGTTGAGACCCAGTACTTC
NA	TRBJ1-2	NA	TRBV18	CASSPSGEYGYTF	TGTGCCAGCTCCCCGAGCGGGGAGTATGGCTACACCTTC
NA	TRBJ1-4	NA	TRBV2	CASSPDRNEKLFF	TGTGCCAGCAGTCCGGACAGAAATGAAAAACTGTTTTTT
NA	TRBJ1-1	NA	TRBV6-5	CASSRLVGEAFF	TGTGCCAGCAGCCGCCTGGTAGGGGAAGCTTTCTTT
NA	TRBJ1-5	NA	TRBV6-6	CASSYSQGTQPQHF	TGTGCCAGCAGTTACTCGCAGGGGACTCAGCCCCAGCATTTT
NA	TRBJ2-7	NA	TRBV11-2	CASSFSTETYEQYF	TGTGCCAGCAGCTTTTCGACAGAAACCTACGAGCAGTACTTC